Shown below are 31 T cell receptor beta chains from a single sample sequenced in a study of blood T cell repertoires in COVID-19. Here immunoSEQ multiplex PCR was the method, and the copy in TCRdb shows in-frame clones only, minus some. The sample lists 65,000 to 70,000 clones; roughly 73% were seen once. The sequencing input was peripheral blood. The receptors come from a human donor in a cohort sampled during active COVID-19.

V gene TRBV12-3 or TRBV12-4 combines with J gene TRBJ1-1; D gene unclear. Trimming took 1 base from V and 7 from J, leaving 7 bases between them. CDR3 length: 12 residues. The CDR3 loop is CASSLVGSEAFF. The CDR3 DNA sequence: TGTGCCAGCAGTTTAGTAGGGAGTGAAGCTTTCTTT.

CDR3 sequence: CASMTSGGTYEQYF. The DNA for the CDR3 is TGTGCCAGTATGACTAGCGGGGGGACCTACGAGCAGTACTTC. V and J are TRBV19 and TRBJ2-7; 13 bases are a match to TRBD2. The ends lost 7 bases at V and 2 bases at J; junction bases unmatched: 2. This CDR3 has 14 residues. Germline V gene data show CDR1 as LNHDA and CDR2 as SQIVND (reference sequence).

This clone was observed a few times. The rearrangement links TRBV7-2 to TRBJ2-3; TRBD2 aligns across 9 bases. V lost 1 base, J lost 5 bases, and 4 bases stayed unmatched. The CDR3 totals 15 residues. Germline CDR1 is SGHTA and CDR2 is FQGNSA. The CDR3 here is CASSLGGRGGDTQYF. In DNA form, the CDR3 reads TGTGCCAGCAGCTTAGGCGGGAGGGGGGGAGATACGCAGTATTTT. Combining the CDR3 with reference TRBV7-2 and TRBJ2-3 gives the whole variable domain GAGVSQSPSNKVTEKGKDVELRCDPISGHTALYWYRQSLGQGLEFLIYFQGNSAPDKSGLPSDRFSAERTGGSVSTLTIQRTQQEDSAVYLCASSLGGRGGDTQYFGPGTRLTVL.

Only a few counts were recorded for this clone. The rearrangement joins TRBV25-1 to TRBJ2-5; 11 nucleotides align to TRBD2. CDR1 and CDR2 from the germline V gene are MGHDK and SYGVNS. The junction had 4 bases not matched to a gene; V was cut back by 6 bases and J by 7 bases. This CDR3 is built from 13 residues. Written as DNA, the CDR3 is TGTGCCAGCAGGACTAGCGGGGTCGGGACCCAGTACTTC. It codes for CASRTSGVGTQYF.

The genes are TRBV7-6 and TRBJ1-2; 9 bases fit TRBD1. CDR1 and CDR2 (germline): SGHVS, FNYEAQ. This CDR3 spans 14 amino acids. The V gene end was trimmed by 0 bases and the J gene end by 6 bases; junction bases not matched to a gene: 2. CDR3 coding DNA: TGTGCCAGCAGCTTAGCAGACAGGGGGAATGGCTACACCTTC. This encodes CASSLADRGNGYTF.

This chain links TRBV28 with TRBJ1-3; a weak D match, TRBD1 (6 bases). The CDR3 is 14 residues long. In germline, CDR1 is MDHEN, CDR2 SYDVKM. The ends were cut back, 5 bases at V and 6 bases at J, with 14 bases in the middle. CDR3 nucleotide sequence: TGTGCCAGCAGTCGACGAGGGGGTCCAAACACCATATATTTT. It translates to CASSRRGGPNTIYF.

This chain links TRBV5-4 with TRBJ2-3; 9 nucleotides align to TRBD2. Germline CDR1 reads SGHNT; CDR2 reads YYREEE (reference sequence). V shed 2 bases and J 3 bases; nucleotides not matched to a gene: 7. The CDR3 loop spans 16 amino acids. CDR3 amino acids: CASSLRAGGDTDTQYF. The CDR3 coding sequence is TGTGCCAGCAGCTTACGAGCGGGGGGTGATACAGATACGCAGTATTTT.

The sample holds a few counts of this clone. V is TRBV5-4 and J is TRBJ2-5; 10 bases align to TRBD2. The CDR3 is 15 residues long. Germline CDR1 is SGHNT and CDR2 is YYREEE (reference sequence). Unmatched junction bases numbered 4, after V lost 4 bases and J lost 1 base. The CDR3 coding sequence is TGTGCCAGCAGCCAACCTAGCGGGGGCCAAGAGACCCAGTACTTC. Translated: CASSQPSGGQETQYF.

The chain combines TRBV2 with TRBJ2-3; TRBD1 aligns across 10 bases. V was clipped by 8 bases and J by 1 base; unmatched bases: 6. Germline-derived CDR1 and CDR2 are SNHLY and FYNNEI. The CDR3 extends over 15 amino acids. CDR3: CASSTGTGGTDTQYF. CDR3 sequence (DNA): TGTGCCAGCTCCACCGGGACAGGGGGCACAGATACGCAGTATTTT.

In nucleotides, the CDR3 is TGTGCCAGCCACAGTCAGGGTGGATACAATGAGCAGTTCTTC. Its translation is CASHSQGGYNEQFF. This chain uses TRBV28 with TRBJ2-1; tentatively, D is TRBD1 (5 bases). Germline CDR1 is MDHEN and CDR2 is SYDVKM. The germline V and J ends were trimmed by 8 bases and 4 bases, with 15 bases remaining between them. This CDR3 has 14 residues. The whole variable domain, filled in from reference TRBV28 and TRBJ2-1, reads DVKVTQSSRYLVKRTGEKVFLECVQDMDHENMFWYRQDPGLGLRLIYFSYDVKMKEKGDIPEGYSVSREKKERFSLILESASTNQTSMYLCASHSQGGYNEQFFGPGTRLTVL.

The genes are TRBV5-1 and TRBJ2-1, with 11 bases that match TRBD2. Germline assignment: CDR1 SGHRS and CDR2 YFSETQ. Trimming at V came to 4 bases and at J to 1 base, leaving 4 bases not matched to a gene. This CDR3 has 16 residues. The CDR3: CASSPRTSGSYNEQFF. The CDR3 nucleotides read TGCGCCAGCAGCCCGAGGACTAGCGGGTCCTACAATGAGCAGTTCTTC.

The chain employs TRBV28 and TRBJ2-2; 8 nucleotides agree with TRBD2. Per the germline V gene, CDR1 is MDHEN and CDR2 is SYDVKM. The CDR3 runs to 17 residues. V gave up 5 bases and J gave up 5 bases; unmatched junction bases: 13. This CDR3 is CASSSTGGGLGTGELFF. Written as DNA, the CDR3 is TGTGCCAGCAGTAGTACCGGGGGGGGCCTCGGAACCGGGGAGCTGTTTTTT.

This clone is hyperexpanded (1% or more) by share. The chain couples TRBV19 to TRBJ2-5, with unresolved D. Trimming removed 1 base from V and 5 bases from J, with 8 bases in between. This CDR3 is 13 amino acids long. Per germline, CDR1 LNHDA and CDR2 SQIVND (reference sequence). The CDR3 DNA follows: TGTGCCAGTAGTATAGTGGTGCGGGAGACCCAGTACTTC. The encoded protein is CASSIVVRETQYF.

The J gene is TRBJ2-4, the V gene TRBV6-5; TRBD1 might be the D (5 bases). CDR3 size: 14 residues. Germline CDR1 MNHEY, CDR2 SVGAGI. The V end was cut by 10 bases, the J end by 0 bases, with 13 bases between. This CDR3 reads CAIQPGQAKNIQYF. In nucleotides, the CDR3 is TGTGCCATTCAACCAGGGCAAGCCAAAAACATTCAGTACTTC.

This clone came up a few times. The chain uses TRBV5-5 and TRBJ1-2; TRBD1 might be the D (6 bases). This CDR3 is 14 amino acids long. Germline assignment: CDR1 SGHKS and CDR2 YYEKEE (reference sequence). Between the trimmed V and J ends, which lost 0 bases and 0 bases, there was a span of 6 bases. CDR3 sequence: CASSLDRANYGYTF. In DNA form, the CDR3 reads TGTGCCAGCAGCTTGGACAGGGCTAACTATGGCTACACCTTC.

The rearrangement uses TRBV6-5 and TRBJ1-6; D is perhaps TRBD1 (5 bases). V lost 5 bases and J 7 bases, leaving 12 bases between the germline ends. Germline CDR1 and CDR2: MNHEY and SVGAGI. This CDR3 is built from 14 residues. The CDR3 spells CASSLDRTNSPLHF. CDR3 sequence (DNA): TGTGCCAGCAGTCTAGACAGAACAAATTCACCCCTCCACTTT.

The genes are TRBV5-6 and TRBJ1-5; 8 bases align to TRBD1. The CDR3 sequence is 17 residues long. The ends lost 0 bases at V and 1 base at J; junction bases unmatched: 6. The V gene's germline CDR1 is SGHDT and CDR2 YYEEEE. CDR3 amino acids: CASSLGQGAWSNQPQHF. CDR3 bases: TGTGCCAGCAGCTTGGGGCAGGGGGCGTGGAGCAATCAGCCCCAGCATTTT.

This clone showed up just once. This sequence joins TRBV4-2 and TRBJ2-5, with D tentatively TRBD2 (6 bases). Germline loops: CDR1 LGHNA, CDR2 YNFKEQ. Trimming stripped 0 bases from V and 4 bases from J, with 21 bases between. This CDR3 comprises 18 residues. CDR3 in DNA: TGTGCCAGCAGCCAAGATTCAGGAGGGAGGTCAGTAGGAGAGACCCAGTACTTC. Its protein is CASSQDSGGRSVGETQYF.

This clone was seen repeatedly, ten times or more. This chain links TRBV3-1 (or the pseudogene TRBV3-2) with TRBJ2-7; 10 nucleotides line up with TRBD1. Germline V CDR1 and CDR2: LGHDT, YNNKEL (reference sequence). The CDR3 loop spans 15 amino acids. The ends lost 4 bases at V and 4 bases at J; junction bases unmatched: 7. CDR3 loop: CASSLPGQGQYEQYF. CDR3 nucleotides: TGTGCCAGCAGCCTGCCGGGACAGGGGCAGTACGAGCAGTACTTC.

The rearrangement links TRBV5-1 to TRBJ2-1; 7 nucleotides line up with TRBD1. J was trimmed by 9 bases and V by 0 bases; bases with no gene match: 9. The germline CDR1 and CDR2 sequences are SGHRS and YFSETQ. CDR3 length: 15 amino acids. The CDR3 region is CASSLGSTGNPEQFF. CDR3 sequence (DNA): TGCGCCAGCAGCTTGGGGTCGACAGGGAACCCTGAGCAGTTCTTC.

CDR3 DNA: TGCGCCAGCAGTGCCACAGGGGGCCCCTACAATGAGCAGTTCTTC. Protein: CASSATGGPYNEQFF. V usage is TRBV10-1 and J usage is TRBJ2-1; TRBD1 aligns across 9 bases. The CDR3 length is 15 residues. V was pared by 4 bases and J by 2 bases, with 3 bases of the junction left unmatched. The germline V gene has CDR1 WNHNN and CDR2 SYGVQD (reference sequence).

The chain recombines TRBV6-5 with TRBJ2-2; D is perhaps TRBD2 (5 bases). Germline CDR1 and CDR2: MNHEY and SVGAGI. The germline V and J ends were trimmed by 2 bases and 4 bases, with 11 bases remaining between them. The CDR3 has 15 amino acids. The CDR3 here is CASSYGGSGTGELFF. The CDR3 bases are TGTGCCAGCAGTTACGGAGGAAGTGGCACCGGGGAGCTGTTTTTT.

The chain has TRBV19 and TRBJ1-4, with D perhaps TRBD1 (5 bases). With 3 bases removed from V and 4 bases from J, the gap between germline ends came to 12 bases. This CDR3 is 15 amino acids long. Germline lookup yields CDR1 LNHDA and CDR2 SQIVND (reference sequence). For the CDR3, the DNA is TGTGCCAGTAGTATCAGGAGGGGAGGTAATGAAAAACTGTTTTTT. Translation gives CASSIRRGGNEKLFF. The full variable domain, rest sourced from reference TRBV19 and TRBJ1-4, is DGGITQSPKYLFRKEGQNVTLSCEQNLNHDAMYWYRQDPGQGLRLIYYSQIVNDFQKGDIAEGYSVSREKKESFPLTVTSAQKNPTAFYLCASSIRRGGNEKLFFGSGTQLSVL.

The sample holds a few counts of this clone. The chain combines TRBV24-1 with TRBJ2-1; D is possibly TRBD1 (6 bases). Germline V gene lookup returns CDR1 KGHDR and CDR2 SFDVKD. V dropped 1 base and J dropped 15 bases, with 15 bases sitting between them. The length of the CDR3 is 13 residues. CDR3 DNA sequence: TGTGCCACCAGTGATTTTGTCTTGACAGGTATGTTCTTC. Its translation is CATSDFVLTGMFF.

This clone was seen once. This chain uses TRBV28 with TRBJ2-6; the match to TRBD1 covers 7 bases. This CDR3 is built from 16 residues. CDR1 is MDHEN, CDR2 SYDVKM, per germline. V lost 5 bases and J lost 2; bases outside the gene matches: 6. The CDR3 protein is CASSGGQFAGANVLTF. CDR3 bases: TGTGCCAGCAGTGGGGGACAGTTTGCTGGGGCCAACGTCCTGACTTTC.

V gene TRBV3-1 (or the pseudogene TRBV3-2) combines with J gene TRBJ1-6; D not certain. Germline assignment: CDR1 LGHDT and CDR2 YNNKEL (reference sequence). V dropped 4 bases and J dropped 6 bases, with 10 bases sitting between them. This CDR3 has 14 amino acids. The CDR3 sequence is CASSPRLANSPLHF. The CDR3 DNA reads TGTGCCAGCAGCCCGAGATTAGCTAATTCACCCCTCCACTTT.

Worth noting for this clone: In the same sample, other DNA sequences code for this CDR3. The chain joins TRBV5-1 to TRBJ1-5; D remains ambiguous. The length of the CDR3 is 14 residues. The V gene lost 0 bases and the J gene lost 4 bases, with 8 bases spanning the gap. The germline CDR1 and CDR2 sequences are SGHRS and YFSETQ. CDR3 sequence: CASSLGTGNQPQHF. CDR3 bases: TGCGCCAGCAGCTTGGGGACGGGAAATCAGCCCCAGCATTTT.

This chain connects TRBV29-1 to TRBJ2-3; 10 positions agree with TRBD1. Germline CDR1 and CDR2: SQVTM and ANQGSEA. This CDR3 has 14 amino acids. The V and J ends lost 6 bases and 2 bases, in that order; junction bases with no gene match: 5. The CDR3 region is CSVPGQGTTDTQYF. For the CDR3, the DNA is TGCAGCGTGCCGGGACAGGGGACCACAGATACGCAGTATTTT.

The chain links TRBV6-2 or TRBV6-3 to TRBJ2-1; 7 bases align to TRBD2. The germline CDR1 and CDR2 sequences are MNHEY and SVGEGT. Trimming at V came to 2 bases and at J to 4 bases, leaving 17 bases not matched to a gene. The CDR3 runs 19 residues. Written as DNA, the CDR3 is TGTGCCAGCAGTTACAACAGAGAGGGAGGGCTAGCGGAATACAATGAGCAGTTCTTC. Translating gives CASSYNREGGLAEYNEQFF.

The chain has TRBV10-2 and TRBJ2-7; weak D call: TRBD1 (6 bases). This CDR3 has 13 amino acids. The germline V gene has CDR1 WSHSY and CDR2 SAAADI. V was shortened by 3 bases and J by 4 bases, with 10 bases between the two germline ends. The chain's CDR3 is CASSDRGRYEQYF. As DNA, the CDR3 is TGCGCCAGCAGTGACAGGGGCAGGTACGAGCAGTACTTC.

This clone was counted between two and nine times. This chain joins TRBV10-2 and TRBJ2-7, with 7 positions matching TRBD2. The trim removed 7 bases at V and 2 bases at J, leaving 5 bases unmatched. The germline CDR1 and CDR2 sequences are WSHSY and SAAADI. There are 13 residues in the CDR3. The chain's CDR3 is CASKFGGAYEQYF. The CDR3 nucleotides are TGCGCCAGCAAGTTTGGGGGGGCCTACGAGCAGTACTTC.